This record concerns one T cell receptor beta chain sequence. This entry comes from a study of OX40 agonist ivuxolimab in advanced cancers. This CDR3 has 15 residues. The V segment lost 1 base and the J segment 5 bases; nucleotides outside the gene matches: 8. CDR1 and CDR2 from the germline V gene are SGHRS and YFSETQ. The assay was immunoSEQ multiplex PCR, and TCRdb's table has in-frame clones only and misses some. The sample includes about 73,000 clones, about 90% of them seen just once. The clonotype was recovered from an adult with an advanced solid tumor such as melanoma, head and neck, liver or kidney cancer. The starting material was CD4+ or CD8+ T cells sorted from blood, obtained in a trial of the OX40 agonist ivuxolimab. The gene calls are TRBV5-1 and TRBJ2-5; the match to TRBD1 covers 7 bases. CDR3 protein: CASSLTYDREETQYF. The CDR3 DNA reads TGCGCCAGCAGCTTGACCTATGACAGGGAGGAGACCCAGTACTTC.